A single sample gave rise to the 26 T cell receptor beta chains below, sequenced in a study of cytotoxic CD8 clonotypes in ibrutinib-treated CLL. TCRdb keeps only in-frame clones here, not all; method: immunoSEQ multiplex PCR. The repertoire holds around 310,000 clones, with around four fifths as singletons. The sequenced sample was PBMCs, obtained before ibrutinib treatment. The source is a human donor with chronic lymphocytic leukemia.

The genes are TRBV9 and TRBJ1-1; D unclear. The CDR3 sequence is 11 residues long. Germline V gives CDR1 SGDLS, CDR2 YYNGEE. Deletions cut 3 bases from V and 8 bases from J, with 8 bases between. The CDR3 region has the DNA TGTGCCAGCAGCGGGGTTGGGGAAGCTTTCTTT. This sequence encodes CASSGVGEAFF. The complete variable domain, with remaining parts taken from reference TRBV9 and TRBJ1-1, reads DSGVTQTPKHLITATGQRVTLRCSPRSGDLSVYWYQQSLDQGLQFLIQYYNGEERAKGNILERFSAQQFPDLHSELNLSSLELGDSALYFCASSGVGEAFFGQGTRLTVV.

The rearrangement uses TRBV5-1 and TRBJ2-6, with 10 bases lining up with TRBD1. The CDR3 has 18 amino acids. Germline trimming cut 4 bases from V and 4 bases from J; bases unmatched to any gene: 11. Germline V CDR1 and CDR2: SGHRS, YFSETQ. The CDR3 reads CASSINPGQGTGANVLTF. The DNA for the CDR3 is TGCGCCAGCAGCATCAATCCGGGACAGGGGACCGGGGCCAACGTCCTGACTTTC.

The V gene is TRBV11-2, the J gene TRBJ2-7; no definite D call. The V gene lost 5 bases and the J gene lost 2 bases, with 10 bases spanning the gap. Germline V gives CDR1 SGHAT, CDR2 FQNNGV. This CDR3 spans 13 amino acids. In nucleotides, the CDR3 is TGTGCCAGCAGCGTCCCGGCCCCCTACGAGCAGTACTTC. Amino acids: CASSVPAPYEQYF.

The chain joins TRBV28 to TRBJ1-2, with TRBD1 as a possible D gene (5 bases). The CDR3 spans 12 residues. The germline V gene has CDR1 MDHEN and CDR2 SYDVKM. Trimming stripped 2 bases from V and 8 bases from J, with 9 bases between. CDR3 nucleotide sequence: TGTGCCAGCAGTTTACAGGGCGGGGGCTACACCTTC. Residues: CASSLQGGGYTF.

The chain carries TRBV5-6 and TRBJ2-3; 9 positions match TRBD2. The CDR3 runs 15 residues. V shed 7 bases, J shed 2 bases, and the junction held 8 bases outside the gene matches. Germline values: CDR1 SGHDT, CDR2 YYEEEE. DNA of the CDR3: TGTGCCAGCCTCACCCTAGCGGGGATCACAGATACGCAGTATTTT. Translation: CASLTLAGITDTQYF.

The CDR3 reads CASSSLAGGSYNEQFF. The CDR3 bases are TGCGCCAGCAGCTCCCTAGCGGGAGGGTCCTACAATGAGCAGTTCTTC. The chain joins TRBV4-3 to TRBJ2-1, with 12 nucleotides matching TRBD2. With V trimmed by 5 bases and J by 1 base, 3 bases remained unmatched. Germline-derived CDR1 and CDR2 are LGHNA and YSLEER. The CDR3 has 16 amino acids.

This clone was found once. As DNA, the CDR3 is TGTGCCAGCAGCTTAGACTATAACTCCTACGAGCAGTACTTC. Residues: CASSLDYNSYEQYF. V is TRBV7-2 and J is TRBJ2-7; D is unclear. V was pared by 1 base and J by 0 bases, with 7 bases between. CDR3 length: 14 amino acids. Germline V gene lookup returns CDR1 SGHTA and CDR2 FQGNSA.

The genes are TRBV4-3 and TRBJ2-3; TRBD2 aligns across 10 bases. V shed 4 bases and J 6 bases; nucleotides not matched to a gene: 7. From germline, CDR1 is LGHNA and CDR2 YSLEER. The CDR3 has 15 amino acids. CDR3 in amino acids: CASSPGLAEVDTQYF. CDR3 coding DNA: TGCGCCAGCAGCCCCGGACTAGCGGAGGTGGATACGCAGTATTTT.

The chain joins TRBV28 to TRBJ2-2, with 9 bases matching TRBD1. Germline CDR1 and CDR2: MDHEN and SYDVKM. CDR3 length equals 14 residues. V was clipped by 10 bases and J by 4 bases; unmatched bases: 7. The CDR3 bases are TGTGCCATTAAGGGACAGGGTGGCACCGGGGAGCTGTTTTTT. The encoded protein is CAIKGQGGTGELFF. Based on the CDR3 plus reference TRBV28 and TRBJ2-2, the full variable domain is DVKVTQSSRYLVKRTGEKVFLECVQDMDHENMFWYRQDPGLGLRLIYFSYDVKMKEKGDIPEGYSVSREKKERFSLILESASTNQTSMYLCAIKGQGGTGELFFGEGSRLTVL.

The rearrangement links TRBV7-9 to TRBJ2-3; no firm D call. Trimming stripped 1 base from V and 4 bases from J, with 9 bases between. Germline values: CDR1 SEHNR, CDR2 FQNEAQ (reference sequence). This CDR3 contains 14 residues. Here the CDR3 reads CASSLDPTADTQYF. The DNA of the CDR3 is TGTGCCAGCAGCTTAGACCCGACCGCAGATACGCAGTATTTT.

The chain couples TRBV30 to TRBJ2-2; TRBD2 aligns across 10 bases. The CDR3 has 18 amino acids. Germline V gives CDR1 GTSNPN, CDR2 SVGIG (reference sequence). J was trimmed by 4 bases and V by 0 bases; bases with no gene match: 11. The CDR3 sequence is CAWSVRILAGDPTGELFF. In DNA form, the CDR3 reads TGTGCCTGGAGTGTAAGGATTCTAGCGGGAGACCCCACCGGGGAGCTGTTTTTT.

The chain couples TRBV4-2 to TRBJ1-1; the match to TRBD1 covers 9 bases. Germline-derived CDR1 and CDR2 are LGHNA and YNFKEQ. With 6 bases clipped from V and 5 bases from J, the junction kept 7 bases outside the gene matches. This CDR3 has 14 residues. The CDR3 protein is CASRRTGVFTEAFF. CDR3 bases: TGTGCCAGCAGAAGGACAGGGGTTTTTACTGAAGCTTTCTTT.

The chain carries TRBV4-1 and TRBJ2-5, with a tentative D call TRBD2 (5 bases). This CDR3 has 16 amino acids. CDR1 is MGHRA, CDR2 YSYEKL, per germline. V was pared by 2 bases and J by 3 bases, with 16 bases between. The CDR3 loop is CASSQTTRGYKETQYF. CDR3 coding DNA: TGCGCCAGCAGCCAAACCACCCGCGGGTACAAAGAGACCCAGTACTTC.

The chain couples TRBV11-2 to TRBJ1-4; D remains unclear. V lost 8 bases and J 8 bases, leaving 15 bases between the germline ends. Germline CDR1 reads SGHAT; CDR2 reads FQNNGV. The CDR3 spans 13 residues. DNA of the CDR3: TGTGCCAGCGGGCGACAACTTAGCGAAAAACTGTTTTTT. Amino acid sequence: CASGRQLSEKLFF.

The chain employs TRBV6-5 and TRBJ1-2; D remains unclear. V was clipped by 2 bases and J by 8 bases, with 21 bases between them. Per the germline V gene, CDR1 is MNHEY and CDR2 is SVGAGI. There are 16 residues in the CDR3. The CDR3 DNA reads TGTGCCAGCAGTTACGTCCGATCCCCCGGATATGGAGGCTACACCTTC. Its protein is CASSYVRSPGYGGYTF.

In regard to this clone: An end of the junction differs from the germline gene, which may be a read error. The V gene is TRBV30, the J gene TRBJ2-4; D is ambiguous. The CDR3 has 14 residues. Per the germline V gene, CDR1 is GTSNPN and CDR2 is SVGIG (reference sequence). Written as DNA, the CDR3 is TGTGCCTGGAGTGAAGGAGAACGCAAACACATTCAGTACTTC. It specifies CAWSEGERKHIQYF.

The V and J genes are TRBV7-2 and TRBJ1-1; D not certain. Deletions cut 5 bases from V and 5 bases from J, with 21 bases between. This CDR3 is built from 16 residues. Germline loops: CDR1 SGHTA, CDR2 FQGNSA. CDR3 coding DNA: TGTGCCAGCAGCCCAACAGTATTTGGGAATAAAACTGAAGCTTTCTTT. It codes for CASSPTVFGNKTEAFF.

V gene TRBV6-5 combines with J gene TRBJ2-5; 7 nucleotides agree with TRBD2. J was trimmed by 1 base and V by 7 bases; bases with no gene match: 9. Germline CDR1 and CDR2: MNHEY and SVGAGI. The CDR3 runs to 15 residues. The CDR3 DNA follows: TGTGCCAGCACCGAAACCCGGGGGGTCCAAGAGACCCAGTACTTC. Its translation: CASTETRGVQETQYF.

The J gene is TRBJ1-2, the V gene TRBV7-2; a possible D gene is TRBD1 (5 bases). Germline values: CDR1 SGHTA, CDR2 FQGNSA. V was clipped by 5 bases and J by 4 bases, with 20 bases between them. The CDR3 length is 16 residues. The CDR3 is CASSPPRGTALYGYTF. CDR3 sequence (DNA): TGTGCCAGCAGCCCCCCGAGGGGTACGGCTCTCTATGGCTACACCTTC.

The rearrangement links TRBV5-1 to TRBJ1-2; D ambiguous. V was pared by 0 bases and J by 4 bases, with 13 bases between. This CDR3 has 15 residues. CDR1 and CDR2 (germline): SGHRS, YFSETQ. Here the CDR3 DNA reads TGCGCCAGCAGCTTGGAGACGGGAACGGTCTATGGCTACACCTTC. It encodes CASSLETGTVYGYTF.

The CDR3, as DNA: TGCAGCGTTAACCCGGGACAGGGATACGAGCAGTACTTC. Amino acid sequence: CSVNPGQGYEQYF. This chain links TRBV29-1 with TRBJ2-7; 9 nucleotides line up with TRBD1. The V segment lost 5 bases and the J segment 4 bases; nucleotides outside the gene matches: 6. This CDR3 is built from 13 residues. The germline V gene has CDR1 SQVTM and CDR2 ANQGSEA.

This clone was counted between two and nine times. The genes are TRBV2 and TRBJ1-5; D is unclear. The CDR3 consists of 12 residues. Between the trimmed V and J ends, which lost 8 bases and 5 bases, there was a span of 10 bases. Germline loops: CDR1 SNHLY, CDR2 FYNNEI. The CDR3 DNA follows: TGTGCCAGCGGCAGCGATTATCAGCCCCAGCATTTT. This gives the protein CASGSDYQPQHF. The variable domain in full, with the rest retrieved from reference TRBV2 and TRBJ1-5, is EPEVTQTPSHQVTQMGQEVILRCVPISNHLYFYWYRQILGQKVEFLVSFYNNEISEKSEIFDDQFSVERPDGSNFTLKIRSTKLEDSAMYFCASGSDYQPQHFGDGTRLSIL.

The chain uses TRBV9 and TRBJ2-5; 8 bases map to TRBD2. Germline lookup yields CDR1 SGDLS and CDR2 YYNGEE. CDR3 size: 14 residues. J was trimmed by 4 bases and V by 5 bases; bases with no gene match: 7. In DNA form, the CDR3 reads TGTGCCAGCAGTGGAGCGGGAGAAGCAGAGACCCAGTACTTC. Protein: CASSGAGEAETQYF. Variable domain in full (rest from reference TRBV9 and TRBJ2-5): DSGVTQTPKHLITATGQRVTLRCSPRSGDLSVYWYQQSLDQGLQFLIQYYNGEERAKGNILERFSAQQFPDLHSELNLSSLELGDSALYFCASSGAGEAETQYFGPGTRLLVL.

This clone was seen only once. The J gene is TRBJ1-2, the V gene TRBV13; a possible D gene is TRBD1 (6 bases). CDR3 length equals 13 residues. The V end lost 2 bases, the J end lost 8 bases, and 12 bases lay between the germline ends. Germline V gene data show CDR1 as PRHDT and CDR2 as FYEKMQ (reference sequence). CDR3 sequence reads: CASSLIQGGGYTF. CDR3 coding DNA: TGTGCCAGCAGCTTAATACAGGGAGGAGGCTACACCTTC.

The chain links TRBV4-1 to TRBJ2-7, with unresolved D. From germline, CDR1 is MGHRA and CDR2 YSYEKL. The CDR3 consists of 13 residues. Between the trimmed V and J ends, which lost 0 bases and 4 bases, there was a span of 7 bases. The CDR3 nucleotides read TGCGCCAGCAGCCAAGATGCAGGTTACGAGCAGTACTTC. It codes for CASSQDAGYEQYF.

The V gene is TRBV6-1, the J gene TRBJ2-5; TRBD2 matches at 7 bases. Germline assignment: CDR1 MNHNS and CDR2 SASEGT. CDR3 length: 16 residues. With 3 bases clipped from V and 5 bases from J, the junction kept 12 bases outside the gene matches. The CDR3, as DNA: TGTGCCAGCAGTGAGGTCTGGGCCACCGGGGGGGAGACCCAGTACTTC. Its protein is CASSEVWATGGETQYF.